The 17 T cell receptor beta chains reported below all come from one sample, sequenced in a study of cytomegalovirus exposure and HLA in healthy donors. PCR was performed using 60 Vbeta and 13 Jbeta primers. Data came from immunoSEQ multiplex PCR; TCRdb stores just in-frame clones and leaves some out. The listing records more than 95,000 clones. The sequencing input was PBMCs. All receptors come from a man aged 25 to 40 in good health and CMV-seronegative.

V gene TRBV29-1 combines with J gene TRBJ2-1; TRBD1 matches 8 bases. Trimming cost V 6 bases and J 6 bases; bases outside gene matches: 4. Germline V CDR1 and CDR2: SQVTM, ANQGSEA. The CDR3 contains 12 residues. This CDR3 is CSVPDRGNEQFF. In DNA, the CDR3 is TGCAGCGTGCCCGACAGGGGCAATGAGCAGTTCTTC.

The DNA for the CDR3 is TGTGCCAGCAGCTTTGGGACTCCCACTGAAGCTTTCTTT. This codes for CASSFGTPTEAFF. The J gene is TRBJ1-1, the V gene TRBV7-9; D possibly corresponds to TRBD1 (5 bases). The CDR3 runs to 13 residues. V lost 3 bases and J lost 4, with 9 bases in between. Germline V gene sequence: CDR1 SEHNR, CDR2 FQNEAQ (reference sequence).

The chain combines TRBV6-6 with TRBJ2-1, with 7 bases fitting TRBD2. V lost 7 bases and J lost 7; bases outside the gene matches: 7. Germline CDR1 MNHNY, CDR2 SVGAGI (reference sequence). This CDR3 region has 13 residues. The CDR3 nucleotides read TGTGCCAGCACCTTGGGGGGGGTAAATGAGCAGTTCTTC. It yields the protein CASTLGGVNEQFF.

The chain uses TRBV18 and TRBJ2-3; 9 bases are shared with TRBD1. This CDR3 contains 14 residues. V lost 4 bases, J lost 4 bases, and 3 bases stayed unmatched. Germline V gene data show CDR1 as KGHSH and CDR2 as LQKENI. CDR3: CASSRTGEADTQYF. CDR3 nucleotides: TGTGCCAGCTCACGGACAGGGGAGGCAGATACGCAGTATTTT.

The chain joins TRBV12-5 to TRBJ2-5; no firm D call. V lost 1 base and J lost 1, with 4 bases in between. Germline values: CDR1 LGHNT, CDR2 FRNRAP. The CDR3 runs 13 residues. In DNA form, the CDR3 reads TGTGCTAGTGGTTTGGACGGCCAAGAGACCCAGTACTTC. Translation gives CASGLDGQETQYF.

The V and J genes are TRBV7-2 and TRBJ2-4, with 7 bases matching TRBD1. Unmatched junction bases numbered 6, after V lost 4 bases and J lost 0 bases. Germline CDR1 reads SGHTA; CDR2 reads FQGNSA. This CDR3 spans 16 amino acids. CDR3 sequence (DNA): TGTGCCAGCAGCTCGGGACAGAACCTAGCCAAAAACATTCAGTACTTC. Its translation: CASSSGQNLAKNIQYF. Full variable domain (rest looked up from reference TRBV7-2 and TRBJ2-4): GAGVSQSPSNKVTEKGKDVELRCDPISGHTALYWYRQSLGQGLEFLIYFQGNSAPDKSGLPSDRFSAERTGGSVSTLTIQRTQQEDSAVYLCASSSGQNLAKNIQYFGAGTRLSVL.

The rearrangement uses TRBV27 and TRBJ1-1; D might be TRBD1 (6 bases). The CDR3 runs to 15 residues. Germline V gene lookup returns CDR1 MNHEY and CDR2 SMNVEV (reference sequence). Trimming took 0 bases from V and 6 from J, leaving 14 bases between them. CDR3 sequence: CASSLSGGPHAEAFF. The CDR3 region has the DNA TGTGCCAGCAGTTTATCTGGGGGCCCTCACGCTGAAGCTTTCTTT.

As regards this clone: The junction departs from germline at one end; a sequencing error may be responsible. The chain links TRBV6-6 to TRBJ2-2, with 8 bases lining up with TRBD1. The CDR3 length is 14 residues. CDR1 and CDR2 from the germline V gene are MNHNY and SVGAGI (reference sequence). The chain's CDR3 is CASKRTGNAGELFF. For the CDR3, the DNA is TGTGCCAGCAAAAGGACAGGGAACGCCGGGGAGCTGTTTTTT.

This chain joins TRBV2 and TRBJ2-5; 7 nucleotides agree with TRBD2. The CDR3 runs 15 residues. J was trimmed by 2 bases and V by 4 bases; bases with no gene match: 7. Germline CDR1 and CDR2: SNHLY and FYNNEI. The CDR3 spells CASSVLGRRQETQYF. The DNA of the CDR3 is TGTGCCAGCAGTGTGCTCGGGAGGAGGCAAGAGACCCAGTACTTC.

The chain joins TRBV29-1 to TRBJ1-1; TRBD1 might be the D (5 bases). Trimming removed 4 bases from V and 3 bases from J, with 18 bases in between. CDR3 length: 15 residues. Germline V gene lookup returns CDR1 SQVTM and CDR2 ANQGSEA. Here the CDR3 DNA reads TGCAGCGTTGCGGGGGACTCACGGGGGGACACTGAAGCTTTCTTT. Residues: CSVAGDSRGDTEAFF.

V and J are TRBV27 and TRBJ1-1; no firm D call. V dropped 2 bases and J dropped 4 bases, with 8 bases sitting between them. This CDR3 comprises 13 residues. Looked up from germline, CDR1 is MNHEY and CDR2 is SMNVEV (reference sequence). The CDR3 is CASSLPGFTEAFF. The CDR3 nucleotides read TGTGCCAGCAGTTTACCGGGGTTCACTGAAGCTTTCTTT.

The V gene is TRBV11-1, the J gene TRBJ2-5; the D gene is possibly TRBD2 (5 bases). V lost 3 bases, J lost 2 bases, and 16 bases lay in between. The CDR3 sequence is 16 residues long. The germline V gene has CDR1 SGHAT and CDR2 FQDESV (reference sequence). This chain's CDR3 is CASSFRAGRYQETQYF. The CDR3 nucleotides are TGTGCCAGCAGCTTCCGGGCGGGCCGATATCAAGAGACCCAGTACTTC.

The CDR3 nucleotides are TGTGCCAGTATGACAGGGCTCTATAATTCACCCCTCCACTTT. Residues: CASMTGLYNSPLHF. This rearrangement joins TRBV19 to TRBJ1-6; 7 bases fit TRBD1. The germline CDR1 and CDR2 sequences are LNHDA and SQIVND (reference sequence). This CDR3 is built from 14 residues. Trimming at V came to 7 bases and at J to 3 bases, leaving 3 bases not matched to a gene.

The J gene is TRBJ2-7, the V gene TRBV7-9; D is perhaps TRBD1 (6 bases). This CDR3 comprises 15 residues. Germline assignment: CDR1 SEHNR and CDR2 FQNEAQ (reference sequence). V lost 6 bases, J lost 2 bases, and 17 bases lay in between. CDR3 sequence reads: CASRLVGTPTYEQYF. DNA of the CDR3: TGTGCCAGCAGACTCGTCGGGACACCAACCTACGAGCAGTACTTC. The full variable domain, completed using reference TRBV7-9 and TRBJ2-7, is DTGVSQNPRHKITKRGQNVTFRCDPISEHNRLYWYRQTLGQGPEFLTYFQNEAQLEKSRLLSDRFSAERPKGSFSTLEIQRTEQGDSAMYLCASRLVGTPTYEQYFGPGTRLTVT.

This chain joins TRBV28 and TRBJ2-3; 8 bases fit TRBD2. In germline, CDR1 is MDHEN, CDR2 SYDVKM. Germline trimming cut 1 base from V and 5 bases from J; bases unmatched to any gene: 2. The CDR3 consists of 14 residues. In nucleotides, the CDR3 is TGTGCCAGCAGTTTATTCGCGGGAGGAGATACGCAGTATTTT. Its translation: CASSLFAGGDTQYF.

The genes are TRBV1 and TRBJ2-1; TRBD2 is taken as the D call from the table, unchecked against the DNA. TRBV1 is listed as a pseudogene. The CDR3 has 16 residues. The chain's CDR3 is CTSSQEKRGPDNEQFF. For the CDR3, the DNA is TGCACCAGCAGCCAAGAAAAGCGGGGCCCCGACAATGAGCAGTTCTTC.

The chain is built from TRBV7-2 and TRBJ2-7, with 9 bases that match TRBD1. Germline-derived CDR1 and CDR2 are SGHTA and FQGNSA. V lost 5 bases, J lost 5 bases, and 7 bases stayed unmatched. The CDR3 contains 14 residues. This chain's CDR3 is CASSITGGIDEQYF. DNA for the CDR3: TGTGCCAGCAGCATTACAGGGGGCATCGACGAGCAGTACTTC.